This TCR beta chain was captured in a study of T-cell reconstitution after alpha-beta-depleted transplantation in children. CDR1 is SGHRS, CDR2 YFSETQ, per germline. The CDR3 loop spans 18 amino acids. V shed 6 bases and J shed 1 base, with 25 bases lying between them. General study results and limits: Recipient T cells and thymic progenitors that survived were the source of the high TCRbeta diversity seen at day 60 in some patients. T-cell counts and diversity at one year post-transplant came mainly from newly produced T cells. Expanded graft clones, several hundred of them, were reportedly the source of alpha-beta T cells about two months after transplant.

Construction of the TCRbeta library involved unique molecular identifiers. TCRdb recomputed calls from the PCR reads with MiXCR, one row per CDR3 protein. The sample includes approximately 70,000 distinct CDR3 sequences, roughly 5.2% of them seen just once. This clonotype was seen many times. Its antigen is undetermined. The source is a boy under two years old who had a stem cell transplant for acute myeloid leukemia, so the T cells may come from the graft donor. The chain has TRBV5-1 and TRBJ1-1; D is unclear. The sequenced sample was PBMCs, mostly from graft donor cells, obtained 180 days after TCRalphabeta/CD19-depleted stem cell transplant. The CDR3 region is CASTLTKRAARGNTEAFF. In nucleotides, the CDR3 is TGCGCCAGCACGTTGACGAAGCGGGCAGCCCGGGGGAACACTGAAGCTTTCTTT.